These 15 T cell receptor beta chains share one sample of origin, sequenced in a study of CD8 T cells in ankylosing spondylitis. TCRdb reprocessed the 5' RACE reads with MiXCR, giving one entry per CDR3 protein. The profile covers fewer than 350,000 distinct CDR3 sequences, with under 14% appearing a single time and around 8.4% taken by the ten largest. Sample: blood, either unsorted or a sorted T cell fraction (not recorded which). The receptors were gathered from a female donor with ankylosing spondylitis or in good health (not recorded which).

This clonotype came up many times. CDR3 sequence: CASSFNGFQETQYF. The DNA for the CDR3 is TGCGCCAGCAGTTTCAATGGATTCCAAGAGACCCAGTACTTC. This chain connects TRBV5-1 to TRBJ2-5; no reliable D call. Germline values: CDR1 SGHRS, CDR2 YFSETQ. V was cut by 5 bases and J by 1 base, with 12 bases left in between. The CDR3 extends over 14 amino acids.

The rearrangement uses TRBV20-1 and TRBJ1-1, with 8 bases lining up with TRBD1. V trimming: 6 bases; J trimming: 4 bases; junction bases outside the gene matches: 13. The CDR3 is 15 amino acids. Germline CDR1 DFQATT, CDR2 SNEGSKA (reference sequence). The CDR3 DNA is TGCAGTGCGCAAAAGCCAGGGGGCGAGGTCACTGAAGCTTTCTTT. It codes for CSAQKPGGEVTEAFF.

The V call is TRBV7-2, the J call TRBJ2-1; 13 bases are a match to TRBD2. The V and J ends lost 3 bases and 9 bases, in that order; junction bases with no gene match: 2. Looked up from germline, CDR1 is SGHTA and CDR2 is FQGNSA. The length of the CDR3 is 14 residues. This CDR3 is CASSLTSGGTEQFF. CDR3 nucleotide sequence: TGTGCCAGCAGCTTGACTAGCGGGGGGACTGAGCAGTTCTTC.

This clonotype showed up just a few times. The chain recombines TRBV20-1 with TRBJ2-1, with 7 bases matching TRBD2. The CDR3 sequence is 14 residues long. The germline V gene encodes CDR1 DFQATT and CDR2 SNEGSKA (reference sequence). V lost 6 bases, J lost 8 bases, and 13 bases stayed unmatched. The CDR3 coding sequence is TGCAGTGCGCCGATTTGGGGAGGGAGCGATGAGCAGTTCTTC. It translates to CSAPIWGGSDEQFF.

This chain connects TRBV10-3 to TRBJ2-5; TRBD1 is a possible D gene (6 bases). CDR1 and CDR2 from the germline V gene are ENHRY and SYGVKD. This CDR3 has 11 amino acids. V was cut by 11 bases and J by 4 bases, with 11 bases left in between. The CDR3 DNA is TGTGCCGCCAGGGGCCGAGAGACCCAGTACTTC. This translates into CAARGRETQYF.

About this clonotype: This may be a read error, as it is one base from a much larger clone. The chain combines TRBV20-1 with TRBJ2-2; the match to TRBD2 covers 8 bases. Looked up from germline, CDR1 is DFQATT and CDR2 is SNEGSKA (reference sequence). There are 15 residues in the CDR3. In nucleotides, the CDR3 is TGCAGAGCTAGAGCCGGACTAGCCCCCACCGGGGAGCTGTTTTTT. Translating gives CRARAGLAPTGELFF.

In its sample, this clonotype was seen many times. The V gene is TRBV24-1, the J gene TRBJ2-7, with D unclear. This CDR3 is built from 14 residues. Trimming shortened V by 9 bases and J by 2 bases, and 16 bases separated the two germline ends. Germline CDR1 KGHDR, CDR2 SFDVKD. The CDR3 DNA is TGTGCCACCGAACGGATTTGCCTTGCCTACGAGCAGTACTTC. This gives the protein CATERICLAYEQYF.

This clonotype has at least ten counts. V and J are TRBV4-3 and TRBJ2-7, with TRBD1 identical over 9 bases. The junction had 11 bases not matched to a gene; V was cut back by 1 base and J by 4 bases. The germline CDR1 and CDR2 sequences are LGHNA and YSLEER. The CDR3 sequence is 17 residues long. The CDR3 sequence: CASSQAPGQGKIYEQYF. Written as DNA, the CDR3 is TGCGCCAGCAGCCAAGCACCGGGACAGGGAAAGATTTACGAGCAGTACTTC.

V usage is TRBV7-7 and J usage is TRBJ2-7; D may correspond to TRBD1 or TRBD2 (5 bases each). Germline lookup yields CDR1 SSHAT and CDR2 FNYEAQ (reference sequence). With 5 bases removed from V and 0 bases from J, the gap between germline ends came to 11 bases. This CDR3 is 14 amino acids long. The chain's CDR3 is CASSPGGTSYEQYF. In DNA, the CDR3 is TGTGCCAGCAGCCCAGGTGGGACCTCCTACGAGCAGTACTTC.

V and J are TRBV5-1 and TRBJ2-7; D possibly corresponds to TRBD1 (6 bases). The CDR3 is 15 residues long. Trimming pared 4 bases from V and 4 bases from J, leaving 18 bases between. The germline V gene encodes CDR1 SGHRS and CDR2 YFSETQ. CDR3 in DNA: TGCGCCAGCAGCCCCTTTTTTCAGGGGCAATACGAGCAGTACTTC. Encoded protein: CASSPFFQGQYEQYF.

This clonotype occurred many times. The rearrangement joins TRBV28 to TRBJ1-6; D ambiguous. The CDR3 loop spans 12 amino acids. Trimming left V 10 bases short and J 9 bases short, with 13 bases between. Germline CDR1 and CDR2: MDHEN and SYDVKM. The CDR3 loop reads CATHVGGSPLHF. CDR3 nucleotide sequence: TGTGCCACCCACGTTGGAGGTTCACCCCTCCACTTT.

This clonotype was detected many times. CDR3 in DNA: TGCAGTGCTAGAGGACATGAGCAGTTCTTC. Its translation: CSARGHEQFF. This chain links TRBV20-1 with TRBJ2-1; D not resolved. The V and J ends lost 1 base and 8 bases respectively, with 3 bases between them. CDR1 is DFQATT, CDR2 SNEGSKA, per germline (reference sequence). The CDR3 has 10 amino acids.

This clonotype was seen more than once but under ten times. The CDR3 DNA reads as TGTGCCAGCAGCTTAGTAAAAGCGGGGGCCGGGGAGCTGTTTTTT. Its protein product is CASSLVKAGAGELFF. V gene TRBV7-2 combines with J gene TRBJ2-2; TRBD2 agrees at 8 bases. This CDR3 has 15 amino acids. Trimming took 1 base from V and 6 from J; bases not matched to a gene: 4. Germline assignment: CDR1 SGHTA and CDR2 FQGNSA.

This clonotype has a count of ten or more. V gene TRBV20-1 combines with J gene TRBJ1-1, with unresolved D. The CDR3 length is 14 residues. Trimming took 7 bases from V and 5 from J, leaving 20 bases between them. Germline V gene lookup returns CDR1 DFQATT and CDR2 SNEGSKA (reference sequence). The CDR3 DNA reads TGCAGTGTTAGGTTAGCGGGAGGAGGGACTGAAGCTTTCTTT. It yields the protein CSVRLAGGGTEAFF.

The chain's CDR3 is CASSSPGLWETQYF. Written as DNA, the CDR3 is TGTGCCAGCAGCTCCCCGGGCCTTTGGGAGACCCAGTACTTC. The V gene is TRBV7-8, the J gene TRBJ2-5, with unresolved D. The CDR3 sequence is 14 residues long. CDR1 is SGHVS, CDR2 FQNEAQ, per germline. V was cut by 4 bases and J by 5 bases, with 14 bases left in between.